This TCR beta chain was sequenced during a study of radiotherapy plus CTLA-4 blockade in lung cancer. Study background: Of the patients, about 20% showed objective responses and around 32% attained disease control.

Remarks on this clone: Its target is unknown.

Clones were read by immunoSEQ multiplex PCR, and TCRdb kept only the in-frame ones, dropping some. Of 30,000 to 45,000 clones listed, roughly 72% are singletons. Study findings and constraints: After treatment with radiotherapy plus ipilimumab, TCR clones that came from the tumor expanded in blood. Early shifts in blood T cell clones, with interferon-beta, reportedly predicted response best.

Patients with chemo-refractory metastatic non-small-cell lung cancer received focal radiation plus CTLA-4 blockade with ipilimumab. This CDR3 is built from 16 residues. The V gene lost 0 bases and the J gene lost 3 bases, with 14 bases spanning the gap. Germline CDR1 is MGHRA and CDR2 is YSYEKL. The specimen comprised peripheral blood, sampled from a patient treated with radiotherapy plus ipilimumab. This receptor was obtained from a human donor with non-small cell lung cancer who had stable disease on radiotherapy plus ipilimumab. The gene calls are TRBV4-1 and TRBJ1-1, with D uncertain. This chain's CDR3 is CASSQDLALVDTEAFF. The DNA of the CDR3 is TGCGCCAGCAGCCAAGATTTGGCTCTGGTTGACACTGAAGCTTTCTTT.